The clone carrying this T cell receptor (beta chain) appeared many times. Its antigen is not known. The V segment lost 6 bases and the J segment 0 bases; nucleotides outside the gene matches: 2. Germline CDR1 reads MNHEY; CDR2 reads SMNVEV (reference sequence). The CDR3 runs 14 residues. This specimen comes from a study of metastatic and nonmetastatic thyroid tumors. Study overall: Repertoires from blood and tumor or nodule tissue of malignant and benign thyroid patients were compared. The study's findings and limits: Reports indicated that malignant thyroid tumors showed significantly higher TCR beta diversity than benign nodules did, in blood and tumor.

Among the patients, none had received any treatment before thyroid surgery. Authors' analysis steps: Clinicopathological groups differed in CDR3, with these differences serving to build a distant-metastasis classifier for papillary thyroid cancer. MiXCR was used by TCRdb to re-call the PCR reads. These V and J calls are TCRdb output, not the study's own analysis. The sample shows some 31,000 clones, around 20% of them seen only once. This clonotype originated in a female donor with papillary thyroid cancer or a benign thyroid nodule (not recorded which). Some clones in this sample may be carry-over from other donors' samples. The sequencing sample was made of blood. J is TRBJ2-1 and V is TRBV27, with 7 positions matching TRBD1. The CDR3 DNA is TGTGCCAGCAGGACAGGGCTCTCCTACAATGAGCAGTTCTTC. It is translated as CASRTGLSYNEQFF.